The 27 T cell receptor beta chains given below trace back to one sample, sequenced in a study of cytomegalovirus exposure and HLA in healthy donors. The PCR was carried out with 60 Vbeta primers and 13 Jbeta primers. TCRdb keeps only in-frame clones here, not all; method: immunoSEQ multiplex PCR. The sample includes about 120,000 clones, 65% to 75% of them seen just once. What was sequenced was PBMCs. These receptors all stem from a woman between 40 and 55 years old in good health and CMV-seropositive.

This clone appeared a few times. The rearrangement uses TRBV23-1 and TRBJ2-1; TRBD1 might be the D (6 bases). TRBV23-1 is an ORF, with its function uncertain. This CDR3 is built from 13 residues. The V gene lost 9 bases and the J gene lost 6 bases, with 15 bases spanning the gap. CDR3 loop: CARGRGTTNEQFF. CDR3 sequence (DNA): TGCGCCAGAGGCAGGGGTACTACCAATGAGCAGTTCTTC.

This chain uses TRBV30 with TRBJ2-1, with D perhaps matching TRBD2 (5 bases). Per germline, CDR1 GTSNPN and CDR2 SVGIG (reference sequence). V was clipped by 5 bases and J by 5 bases, with 13 bases between them. The CDR3 is made up of 13 amino acids. The CDR3 nucleotides are TGTGCCTGGGCACGGGGTTGGGACAATGAGCAGTTCTTC. Translating it yields CAWARGWDNEQFF.

J is TRBJ1-4 and V is TRBV30; D is unclear. The V gene's germline CDR1 is GTSNPN and CDR2 SVGIG (reference sequence). This CDR3 has 13 residues. Deletions cut 2 bases from V and 6 bases from J, with 10 bases between. CDR3 region: CAWSPPGDEKLFF. In DNA form, the CDR3 reads TGTGCCTGGAGTCCACCGGGAGATGAAAAACTGTTTTTT.

The chain couples TRBV7-9 to TRBJ2-7; TRBD2 matches 7 bases. The CDR3 loop spans 14 amino acids. J gave up 3 bases and V 6 bases, and 8 bases lay outside the gene matches. Germline CDR1 SEHNR, CDR2 FQNEAQ (reference sequence). CDR3: CASRSLAVGYEQYF. The CDR3 DNA reads TGTGCCAGCAGATCCCTAGCGGTCGGCTACGAGCAGTACTTC.

The chain joins TRBV11-3 to TRBJ2-3, with 13 positions matching TRBD2. There are 16 residues in the CDR3. Trimming cost V 4 bases and J 4 bases; bases outside gene matches: 5. In germline, CDR1 is SGHNT, CDR2 YENEEA. CDR3 protein: CASSSGLAGLSDTQYF. DNA for the CDR3: TGTGCCAGCAGCTCGGGACTAGCGGGATTATCAGATACGCAGTATTTT.

This chain uses TRBV27 with TRBJ2-7; D perhaps matches TRBD2 (5 bases). Germline V gene data show CDR1 as MNHEY and CDR2 as SMNVEV (reference sequence). Trimming left V 3 bases short and J 0 bases short, with 15 bases between. The CDR3 spans 16 residues. Here the CDR3 reads CASSLGGPSLSYEQYF. In nucleotides, the CDR3 is TGTGCCAGCAGTTTGGGCGGGCCATCTCTCTCCTACGAGCAGTACTTC.

This clone occurred a few times. This chain links TRBV28 with TRBJ2-2; D unclear. CDR3 length: 15 amino acids. V was clipped by 0 bases and J by 1 base, with 6 bases between them. The germline V gene has CDR1 MDHEN and CDR2 SYDVKM. Here the CDR3 DNA reads TGTGCCAGCAGTTTATGGGCCAGGAACACCGGGGAGCTGTTTTTT. Residues: CASSLWARNTGELFF. Filled out from reference TRBV28 and TRBJ2-2, the complete variable domain reads DVKVTQSSRYLVKRTGEKVFLECVQDMDHENMFWYRQDPGLGLRLIYFSYDVKMKEKGDIPEGYSVSREKKERFSLILESASTNQTSMYLCASSLWARNTGELFFGEGSRLTVL.

The chain has TRBV5-8 and TRBJ2-1; TRBD2 agrees at 9 bases. The CDR3 covers 15 residues. Looked up from germline, CDR1 is SGHTS and CDR2 is YDEGEE. Trimming cost V 4 bases and J 6 bases; bases outside gene matches: 8. CDR3 nucleotides: TGTGCCAGCAGCGTAGGGACTAGCTGGGGCAATGAGCAGTTCTTC. It yields the protein CASSVGTSWGNEQFF. The full variable domain, completed using reference TRBV5-8 and TRBJ2-1, is EAGVTQSPTHLIKTRGQQATLRCSPISGHTSVYWYQQALGLGLQFLLWYDEGEERNRGNFPPRFSGRQFPNYSSELNVNALELEDSALYLCASSVGTSWGNEQFFGPGTRLTVL.

The gene calls are TRBV5-4 and TRBJ1-2; 7 bases agree with TRBD1. Germline CDR1 reads SGHNT; CDR2 reads YYREEE (reference sequence). V was pared by 7 bases and J by 2 bases, with 14 bases of the junction left unmatched. The length of the CDR3 is 16 residues. For the CDR3, the DNA is TGTGCCAGCTTCCCAGGGGGGCAGGGTAGGAACTATGGCTACACCTTC. Amino acid sequence: CASFPGGQGRNYGYTF.

The CDR3 region is CASSRSLGITTASSYEQYF. In DNA, the CDR3 is TGTGCCAGCAGCCGGAGTTTAGGGATTACGACAGCTAGCTCCTACGAGCAGTACTTC. The chain employs TRBV7-9 and TRBJ2-7; weak D call: TRBD1 (5 bases). Between the trimmed V and J ends, which lost 5 bases and 0 bases, there was a span of 26 bases. Germline V gene lookup returns CDR1 SEHNR and CDR2 FQNEAQ (reference sequence). CDR3 length: 19 amino acids.

The chain has TRBV7-8 and TRBJ1-5; the D gene is possibly TRBD1 (6 bases). The CDR3 loop spans 13 amino acids. Germline CDR1 SGHVS, CDR2 FQNEAQ. Between the trimmed V and J ends, which lost 3 bases and 4 bases, there was a span of 7 bases. CDR3 bases: TGTGCCAGCAGCTTGGACAGAAATCAGCCCCAGCATTTT. Translation gives CASSLDRNQPQHF.

The chain joins TRBV30 to TRBJ1-2; TRBD1 matches 9 bases. Germline CDR1 GTSNPN, CDR2 SVGIG (reference sequence). The V and J ends lost 1 base and 6 bases, in that order; junction bases with no gene match: 9. This CDR3 spans 15 amino acids. The CDR3: CAWSGRNRGRDGYTF. In nucleotides, the CDR3 is TGTGCCTGGAGTGGACGCAACAGGGGGCGCGATGGCTACACCTTC.

The rearrangement joins TRBV6-1 to TRBJ2-5; TRBD1 aligns across 7 bases. The DNA end lines up better with TRBJ2-7; the J call may be wrong. The CDR3 extends over 12 amino acids. The germline CDR1 and CDR2 sequences are MNHNS and SASEGT. CDR3 coding DNA: TGTGCCAGCAGCGGCGACAGGGTCGAGCAGTACTTC. This sequence encodes CASSGDRVEQYF.

The chain links TRBV6-1 to TRBJ1-4; D is unclear. V was shortened by 10 bases and J by 8 bases, with 20 bases between the two germline ends. CDR1 MNHNS and CDR2 SASEGT come from the germline V gene. The CDR3 contains 14 residues. CDR3 loop: CATDPKRVREKLFF. DNA for the CDR3: TGTGCCACCGACCCGAAGAGGGTTCGGGAAAAACTGTTTTTT.

The chain carries TRBV12-5 and TRBJ2-5, with D possibly being TRBD2 (6 bases). This CDR3 has 16 residues. V dropped 2 bases and J dropped 1 base, with 14 bases sitting between them. Germline V gene sequence: CDR1 LGHNT, CDR2 FRNRAP. The CDR3 here is CASGLLWRGPQETQYF. CDR3 nucleotides: TGTGCTAGTGGTTTGCTCTGGAGGGGTCCCCAAGAGACCCAGTACTTC. Using reference TRBV12-5 and TRBJ2-5 for the parts outside the CDR3, the full variable domain is DARVTQTPRHKVTEMGQEVTMRCQPILGHNTVFWYRQTMMQGLELLAYFRNRAPLDDSGMPKDRFSAEMPDATLATLKIQPSEPRDSAVYFCASGLLWRGPQETQYFGPGTRLLVL.

CDR3: CASSLGQGDQPQHF. CDR3 DNA sequence: TGCGCCAGCAGCTTGGGACAGGGGGATCAGCCCCAGCATTTT. The chain combines TRBV5-1 with TRBJ1-5, with TRBD1 identical over 9 bases. Germline CDR1 reads SGHRS; CDR2 reads YFSETQ. The CDR3 totals 14 residues. The V segment lost 0 bases and the J segment 5 bases; nucleotides outside the gene matches: 0.

The sample holds a few counts of this clone. This chain joins TRBV7-6 and TRBJ2-7, with TRBD2 identical over 9 bases. Unmatched junction bases numbered 20, after V lost 0 bases and J lost 2 bases. The CDR3 runs to 21 residues. Germline loops: CDR1 SGHVS, CDR2 FNYEAQ. The CDR3 DNA sequence: TGTGCCAGCAGCTTAGCGCCCCCGCTAAATTGGGGCGGGGGGGCCGCCTACGAGCAGTACTTC. Translation gives CASSLAPPLNWGGGAAYEQYF.

The rearrangement joins TRBV5-1 to TRBJ2-3; 8 nucleotides line up with TRBD1. V gave up 2 bases and J gave up 6 bases; unmatched junction bases: 8. Per the germline V gene, CDR1 is SGHRS and CDR2 is YFSETQ. This CDR3 comprises 15 residues. The CDR3 protein is CASSLGQGRWDTQYF. The CDR3 nucleotides are TGCGCCAGCAGCTTAGGACAGGGACGGTGGGATACGCAGTATTTT.

This clone showed up just once. The V call is TRBV25-1, the J call TRBJ2-7, with 10 bases identical to TRBD1. This CDR3 is built from 14 residues. Germline V lookup: CDR1 MGHDK, CDR2 SYGVNS. V dropped 3 bases and J dropped 6; count of bases not matched to a gene: 5. The CDR3 DNA reads TGTGCCAGCAGTGAGGGACAGGGGCGGTCCGAGCAGTACTTC. Translation gives CASSEGQGRSEQYF.

The gene calls are TRBV30 and TRBJ1-1; D is unclear. Germline V lookup: CDR1 GTSNPN, CDR2 SVGIG (reference sequence). V was shortened by 2 bases and J by 3 bases, with 13 bases between the two germline ends. The CDR3 loop spans 14 amino acids. The chain's CDR3 is CAWSRATAYTEAFF. The CDR3 DNA is TGTGCCTGGAGTAGAGCGACGGCCTACACTGAAGCTTTCTTT.

This chain links TRBV19 with TRBJ1-1; D is possibly TRBD1 (6 bases). CDR3 length: 15 residues. V shed 2 bases and J shed 0 bases, with 10 bases lying between them. Germline V gene lookup returns CDR1 LNHDA and CDR2 SQIVND (reference sequence). CDR3 DNA sequence: TGTGCCAGTAGTATAAGGGGGAAGCTGAACACTGAAGCTTTCTTT. It encodes CASSIRGKLNTEAFF.

The chain is built from TRBV2 and TRBJ1-4, with D possibly being TRBD1 (6 bases). Trimming left V 8 bases short and J 5 bases short, with 12 bases between. The CDR3 is 13 amino acids. Germline V gene lookup returns CDR1 SNHLY and CDR2 FYNNEI. The chain's CDR3 is CASSGRGNEKLFF. The DNA for the CDR3 is TGTGCCAGCTCCGGCAGGGGAAATGAAAAACTGTTTTTT.

The CDR3 loop reads CASSSGFEQYF. CDR3 coding DNA: TGTGCCAGTAGTTCGGGGTTCGAGCAGTACTTC. The V call is TRBV19, the J call TRBJ2-7; tentative D call: TRBD2 (5 bases). CDR1 and CDR2 (germline): LNHDA, SQIVND (reference sequence). This CDR3 contains 11 residues. Trimming shortened V by 5 bases and J by 6 bases, and 8 bases separated the two germline ends.

The chain uses TRBV20-1 and TRBJ1-1; D ambiguous. The germline V gene has CDR1 DFQATT and CDR2 SNEGSKA (reference sequence). The V and J ends lost 6 bases and 1 base respectively, with 6 bases between them. The CDR3 runs 11 residues. This CDR3 is CSAAGNTEAFF. The CDR3 nucleotides read TGCAGTGCAGCGGGGAACACTGAAGCTTTCTTT.

The chain employs TRBV7-8 and TRBJ2-7; unclear D gene. V lost 2 bases to trimming and J lost 7 bases, with 9 bases between them. This CDR3 contains 12 residues. CDR1 and CDR2 from the germline V gene are SGHVS and FQNEAQ. Here the CDR3 reads CASSLTTVEQYF. DNA for the CDR3: TGTGCCAGCAGCTTAACTACCGTGGAGCAGTACTTC.

The chain couples TRBV6-6 to TRBJ2-7, with TRBD2 matching over 10 bases. CDR1 is MNHNY and CDR2 is SVGAGI in the germline V gene (reference sequence). Trimming at V came to 7 bases and at J to 2 bases, leaving 8 bases not matched to a gene. CDR3 length: 15 amino acids. The CDR3 is CASIAGGRKTYEQYF. The CDR3 coding sequence is TGTGCCAGCATAGCGGGAGGCCGTAAAACCTACGAGCAGTACTTC.

The chain links TRBV6-6 to TRBJ2-5; D is uncertain. The CDR3 runs 14 residues. V was trimmed by 2 bases and J by 5 bases, leaving 12 bases between them. Per germline, CDR1 MNHNY and CDR2 SVGAGI (reference sequence). CDR3 loop: CASSYNPRVETQYF. Here the CDR3 DNA reads TGTGCCAGCAGTTACAACCCCCGGGTGGAGACCCAGTACTTC.